A selection of T cell receptor beta chains follows, all from one sample in a study of blood T cells in healthy people across ages. Each CDR3 protein is one row after TCRdb ran MiXCR on the 5' RACE reads. The sample holds 1.4 million or so distinct CDR3 sequences, roughly two fifths seen once. The source material was blood. The source is a woman aged 18-35 years in good health. Both conserved end residues are part of each CDR3. D genes are given only for firm matches. Expanded clones get a size class; other rows say once, few or many, or leave the size out.

.	TRBV20-1	few	TRBJ2-1	TGCAGTGCTAGATATCCTCCAACTCCCTACAATGAGCAGTTCTTC	CSARYPPTPYNEQFF
.	TRBV7-2	.	TRBJ2-4	TGTGCCAGCAGCCCCCGCGGCTCCATTCAGTACTTC	CASSPRGSIQYF
TRBD1	TRBV10-3	.	TRBJ2-7	TGTGCCATCAGTGTCCGGGACAGGGAGTTCGACGAGCAGTACTTC	CAISVRDREFDEQYF
.	TRBV29-1	.	TRBJ2-1	TGCAGCGTTCTTCGGTTGTTGACCAGGAATGAGCAGTTCTTC	CSVLRLLTRNEQFF
TRBD1	TRBV11-2	.	TRBJ1-5	TGTGCCAGCAGCTTAGTGGGGCCGGGACAGGGGCTTGTTCAGCCCCAGCATTTT	CASSLVGPGQGLVQPQHF
.	TRBV7-9	.	TRBJ1-4	TGTGCCAGCAGCTTCATATCGGTACATCATGAAAAACTGTTTTTT	CASSFISVHHEKLFF
TRBD2	TRBV28	.	TRBJ2-1	TGTGCCAGCCTCCTAGCGGGGCACAATGAGCAGTTCTTC	CASLLAGHNEQFF
.	TRBV9	.	TRBJ2-5	TGTGCCAGCAGTTTATGGGGGGCCACCAATGAGCAGTACTTC	CASSLWGATNEQYF
.	TRBV20-1	.	TRBJ2-1	TGCAGTGCTAGAGGTAGTGTTTTTTCCTACAATGAGCAGTTCTTC	CSARGSVFSYNEQFF
TRBD2	TRBV4-1	.	TRBJ2-1	TGCGCCAGCAGCCAATTTTTAGCGGGGTTCTCCTACAATGAGCAGTTCTTC	CASSQFLAGFSYNEQFF
.	TRBV7-9	.	TRBJ2-1	TGTGCCAGCAGCTTCTTGGTACGGGCCCCAGAGACCCAGTTCTTC	CASSFLVRAPETQFF
.	TRBV5-6	.	TRBJ1-5	TGTGCCAGCAGCCAATCGGACAGACTCAATAGCAATCAGCCCCAGCATTTT	CASSQSDRLNSNQPQHF
.	TRBV4-1	many	TRBJ1-2	TGCGCCAGCAGCCAAGATGTAGGGAACTATGGCTACACCTTC	CASSQDVGNYGYTF
.	TRBV6-5	.	TRBJ2-3	TGTGCCAGCAGGGTCGCAAGCGGCCCAGATACGCAGTATTTT	CASRVASGPDTQYF
.	TRBV4-1	few	TRBJ1-2	TGCGCCAGCAGCCAAGTCCCCACTGCTTTAGGCTATGGCTACACCTTC	CASSQVPTALGYGYTF
.	TRBV7-9	few	TRBJ1-6	TGTGCCAGCAGCTTAGCGTTTGGGACTTCACCCCTCCACTTT	CASSLAFGTSPLHF
.	TRBV11-2	.	TRBJ1-2	TGTGCCAGCAGCTTAGATTCTTACGGAAACTATGGCTACACCTTC	CASSLDSYGNYGYTF
.	TRBV12-3/TRBV12-4	.	TRBJ1-2	TGTGCCAGCAGTTTGAGGATCGACGGCTACACCTTC	CASSLRIDGYTF
.	TRBV6-5	few	TRBJ2-7	TGTGCCAGCAGTTACGTAGGAAACTCCTACGAGCAGTACTTC	CASSYVGNSYEQYF
.	TRBV7-9	few	TRBJ2-7	TGTGCCAGCAGCCCCCAAGGGATCTCCTACGAGCAGTACTTC	CASSPQGISYEQYF
TRBD1	TRBV20-1	.	TRBJ2-7	TGCAGTGCTAGGACAGGGGCCCACGAGCAGTACTTC	CSARTGAHEQYF
.	TRBV20-1	.	TRBJ1-2	TGCAGTGCTAGAGTTCCCAAAGGCTACACCTTC	CSARVPKGYTF
TRBD2	TRBV28	.	TRBJ2-7	TGTGCCAGCAGCCCCCTTTGGAAGGCTAGCGGGATTTCCTACGAGCAGTACTTC	CASSPLWKASGISYEQYF
TRBD2	TRBV7-2	.	TRBJ2-3	TGTGCCAGCAGCTTAATGGGACTAGCGGTAGGCACAGATACGCAGTATTTT	CASSLMGLAVGTDTQYF
.	TRBV5-4	.	TRBJ2-7	TGTGCCAGCAGCTATGGGACGCAATACGAGCAGTACTTC	CASSYGTQYEQYF
TRBD2	TRBV29-1	many	TRBJ2-3	TGCAGCGTTGAACGTCTAGCGGGAGTAGCAGATACGCAGTATTTT	CSVERLAGVADTQYF
.	TRBV6-5	.	TRBJ2-7	TGTGCCAGCAGTACATCGCCCAACTCCTACGAGCAGTACTTC	CASSTSPNSYEQYF
.	TRBV10-3	many	TRBJ2-7	TGTGCCAGACCGTACGAGCAGTACTTC	CARPYEQYF
TRBD2	TRBV20-1	few	TRBJ2-5	TGCAGTGCTATCACCGGGACTAGCGTTGGCAATGAGCAGTACTTC	CSAITGTSVGNEQYF
.	TRBV11-1	few	TRBJ2-1	TGTTCCAGCAGCTTTGTAAATGAGCAGTTCTTC	CSSSFVNEQFF
.	TRBV7-2	few	TRBJ2-1	TGTGCCAGCAGCTTTGCGGGACGCATCGATTACAATGAGCAGTTCTTC	CASSFAGRIDYNEQFF
.	TRBV6-6	.	TRBJ2-1	TGTGCCAGCAGTAACCTCTACAATGAGCAGTTCTTC	CASSNLYNEQFF
TRBD1	TRBV27	many	TRBJ2-7	TGTGCCAGCAGTTTAAGGGCAGGGGGCGCTTGGGAGCAGTACTTC	CASSLRAGGAWEQYF
TRBD1	TRBV9	.	TRBJ2-7	TGTGCCAGCAGCGCGGGGACAGGCCACGAGCAGTACTTC	CASSAGTGHEQYF
.	TRBV4-3	.	TRBJ2-3	TGCGCCAGCACCCACCCCACAGATACGCAGTATTTT	CASTHPTDTQYF
TRBD1	TRBV3-1	.	TRBJ2-5	TGTGCCAGCAGCCCTGGGACAGGGGAAGAGACCCAGTACTTC	CASSPGTGEETQYF
TRBD2	TRBV5-1	.	TRBJ2-1	TGCGCCAGCAGCATTGGGACTAGCCCCAATGAGCAGTTCTTC	CASSIGTSPNEQFF
TRBD1	TRBV28	.	TRBJ1-2	TGTGCCAGTCGGACCCCGGGACAGGGTTTTAACTATGGCTACACCTTC	CASRTPGQGFNYGYTF
TRBD2	TRBV4-1	.	TRBJ2-1	TGCGCCAGCAGCCGGACCGGGACTAACGACAATGAGCAGTTCTTC	CASSRTGTNDNEQFF
.	TRBV20-1	.	TRBJ1-3	TGCAGTGCTAGTAGGTCCAACTCTGGAAACACCATATATTTT	CSASRSNSGNTIYF
.	TRBV3-1	few	TRBJ2-3	TGTGCCAGCAGCCAAGATGCCCTCTCAGGTACGCAGTATTTT	CASSQDALSGTQYF
TRBD1	TRBV12-3/TRBV12-4	.	TRBJ2-1	TGTGCCAGCAGTCCGGACAGGGCGATTGGCGATGAGCAGTTCTTC	CASSPDRAIGDEQFF
TRBD2	TRBV11-3	.	TRBJ2-1	TGTGCCAGCAGCCCAGGGACTAGCGGGTTTAGTGAGCAGTTCTTC	CASSPGTSGFSEQFF
.	TRBV7-2	many	TRBJ2-3	TGTGCCAGCAGTCCCGGGACCCAAGATACGCAGTATTTT	CASSPGTQDTQYF